Listed here are 30 T cell receptor beta chains from one sample, sequenced in a study of PD-1 blockade in classical Hodgkin lymphoma. The time point is: newly diagnosed, previously untreated cHL patient sample. Measured with immunoSEQ multiplex PCR; TCRdb has only the in-frame clones, and not every one. The repertoire holds tens of thousands of clones, with approximately 93% as singletons. Material: peripheral blood mononuclear cells (PBMCs). Every receptor here comes from a human donor with classical Hodgkin lymphoma.

The V call is TRBV5-1, the J call TRBJ2-1; D ambiguous. V gave up 1 base and J gave up 2 bases, with 7 bases separating them. Germline assignment: CDR1 SGHRS and CDR2 YFSETQ. The CDR3 spans 14 residues. CDR3 DNA: TGCGCCAGCAGCTTGTCTACGGCCTACAATGAGCAGTTCTTC. The encoded protein is CASSLSTAYNEQFF.

The genes are TRBV10-3 and TRBJ2-7; 7 nucleotides align to TRBD1. Per the germline V gene, CDR1 is ENHRY and CDR2 is SYGVKD. The CDR3 is 13 amino acids. After removal of 6 bases from V and 2 bases from J, the junction contained 4 bases not matched to a gene. The CDR3 DNA sequence: TGTGCCATCAGACTACAGGGGACCTACGAGCAGTACTTC. It codes for CAIRLQGTYEQYF.

The gene calls are TRBV6-5 and TRBJ1-4; tentatively, D is TRBD1 (6 bases). Trimming cost V 4 bases and J 5 bases, with 14 bases left between them. Germline V gene sequence: CDR1 MNHEY, CDR2 SVGAGI. The CDR3 extends over 15 amino acids. As DNA, the CDR3 is TGTGCCAGCAGTTTTTTCGGCAGGGGCAATGAAAAACTGTTTTTT. Residues: CASSFFGRGNEKLFF.

This clone was observed a handful of times. V and J are TRBV18 and TRBJ2-3, with 8 bases aligning to TRBD1. V trimming: 4 bases; J trimming: 0 bases; junction bases outside the gene matches: 3. This CDR3 has 15 amino acids. The germline gives CDR1 KGHSH, CDR2 LQKENI. This CDR3 reads CASSRRQGSTDTQYF. The CDR3 region has the DNA TGTGCCAGCTCACGTCGACAGGGGAGCACAGATACGCAGTATTTT.

The genes are TRBV7-2 and TRBJ2-7, with 8 bases fitting TRBD2. The CDR3 runs to 15 residues. Trimming at V came to 5 bases and at J to 3 bases, leaving 9 bases not matched to a gene. Germline V gene sequence: CDR1 SGHTA, CDR2 FQGNSA. CDR3 nucleotide sequence: TGTGCCAGCAGCCTAAATAGCGGGACGTTCTACGAGCAGTACTTC. This translates into CASSLNSGTFYEQYF.

The CDR3 nucleotides read TGTGCCAGCAGCGTAGGCTCGATAATAGGAGAGACCCAGTACTTC. As protein: CASSVGSIIGETQYF. This chain uses TRBV9 with TRBJ2-5, with D unresolved. Germline V gene data show CDR1 as SGDLS and CDR2 as YYNGEE. CDR3 length: 15 residues. V lost 0 bases and J 4 bases, leaving 13 bases between the germline ends.

J is TRBJ2-3 and V is TRBV11-2; D assignment may be TRBD1 or TRBD2 (6 bases each). CDR3 length equals 13 residues. Trimming cost V 4 bases and J 6 bases, with 11 bases left between them. The germline V gene encodes CDR1 SGHAT and CDR2 FQNNGV. CDR3 sequence (DNA): TGTGCCAGCAGCTCCGGGGGCGGGGATACGCAGTATTTT. Residues: CASSSGGGDTQYF.

The chain couples TRBV2 to TRBJ2-7; TRBD2 aligns across 10 bases. V was pared by 6 bases and J by 4 bases, with 9 bases of the junction left unmatched. The CDR3 length is 15 residues. CDR1 and CDR2 from the germline V gene are SNHLY and FYNNEI. CDR3 in amino acids: CASSASGRAYYEQYF. CDR3 coding DNA: TGTGCCAGCAGCGCCAGCGGGAGGGCCTATTACGAGCAGTACTTC.

The rearrangement links TRBV6-5 to TRBJ2-6; D unresolved. This CDR3 comprises 15 residues. Germline assignment: CDR1 MNHEY and CDR2 SVGAGI. V shed 6 bases and J shed 0 bases, with 9 bases lying between them. CDR3 region: CASSPMPSGANVLTF. CDR3 DNA sequence: TGTGCCAGCAGCCCCATGCCCTCTGGGGCCAACGTCCTGACTTTC.

The chain links TRBV19 to TRBJ1-1, with a weak D call TRBD1 (5 bases). Deletions cut 3 bases from V and 5 bases from J, with 22 bases between. CDR1 is LNHDA and CDR2 is SQIVND in the germline V gene (reference sequence). This CDR3 is 17 amino acids long. DNA of the CDR3: TGTGCCAGTAGTATTGACAGCGCGAATACGGGGGATACTGAAGCTTTCTTT. It translates to CASSIDSANTGDTEAFF.

The chain carries TRBV4-3 and TRBJ2-3; TRBD2 agrees at 10 bases. J lost 2 bases, V lost 0 bases, and 8 bases had no gene match. The CDR3 runs to 18 residues. Germline CDR1 and CDR2: LGHNA and YSLEER. The chain's CDR3 is CASSQDGRTSGTTDTQYF. In DNA form, the CDR3 reads TGCGCCAGCAGCCAAGACGGCAGGACTAGCGGTACCACAGATACGCAGTATTTT.

The CDR3 nucleotides are TGTGCCAGCTCACCACCGGTTCTGGAGACCCAGTACTTC. It translates to CASSPPVLETQYF. The V gene is TRBV18, the J gene TRBJ2-5, with D unclear. V was shortened by 0 bases and J by 5 bases, with 7 bases between the two germline ends. The germline CDR1 and CDR2 sequences are KGHSH and LQKENI. This CDR3 is 13 amino acids long.

The chain uses TRBV29-1 and TRBJ2-1, with TRBD2 as a possible D gene (6 bases). This CDR3 is 14 amino acids long. Germline CDR1 and CDR2: SQVTM and ANQGSEA. The V gene lost 7 bases and the J gene lost 8 bases, with 21 bases spanning the gap. DNA of the CDR3: TGCAGCGCTGGGAGGTCCGGGAGTTTTCATGAGCAGTTCTTC. It translates to CSAGRSGSFHEQFF.

V gene TRBV29-1 combines with J gene TRBJ1-4, with a possible D match to TRBD1 (5 bases). Looked up from germline, CDR1 is SQVTM and CDR2 is ANQGSEA. The V end was cut by 3 bases, the J end by 6 bases, with 14 bases between. The CDR3 extends over 14 amino acids. DNA of the CDR3: TGCAGCGTTGAGGGGGACGTTCAGGATGAAAAACTGTTTTTT. It is translated as CSVEGDVQDEKLFF.

CDR3 DNA sequence: TGTGCCAGTAGTATTGGCGGCGTGACAGATACGCAGTATTTT. It translates to CASSIGGVTDTQYF. The chain recombines TRBV19 with TRBJ2-3; D unresolved. CDR1 is LNHDA, CDR2 SQIVND, per germline (reference sequence). The CDR3 is 14 residues long. Trimming left V 3 bases short and J 3 bases short, with 10 bases between.

The chain employs TRBV4-2 and TRBJ2-2, with 7 bases fitting TRBD2. Germline V CDR1 and CDR2: LGHNA, YNFKEQ. There are 16 residues in the CDR3. Losses at the gene ends were 1 base for V and 0 bases for J; bases not matched to a gene: 2. The CDR3 bases are TGTGCCAGCAGCCAAGTTCTAGCGGCGAACACCGGGGAGCTGTTTTTT. The encoded protein is CASSQVLAANTGELFF.

This clone has a handful of counts. This chain joins TRBV6-5 and TRBJ2-2; 7 nucleotides line up with TRBD2. V was clipped by 2 bases and J by 2 bases; unmatched bases: 2. Germline V gives CDR1 MNHEY, CDR2 SVGAGI. This CDR3 has 15 amino acids. CDR3 coding DNA: TGTGCCAGCAGTTACGGGGGGGACAACACCGGGGAGCTGTTTTTT. Protein: CASSYGGDNTGELFF.

The genes are TRBV5-6 and TRBJ1-1; TRBD1 aligns across 8 bases. The ends lost 2 bases at V and 4 bases at J; junction bases unmatched: 7. The CDR3 totals 15 residues. Germline V gives CDR1 SGHDT, CDR2 YYEEEE. CDR3 sequence: CASSFDRGFGTEAFF. The CDR3 DNA sequence: TGTGCCAGCAGCTTCGACAGGGGATTCGGCACTGAAGCTTTCTTT.

CDR3 sequence reads: CASRPTSSYEQYF. CDR3 bases: TGTGCCAGCAGACCTACGAGCTCCTACGAGCAGTACTTC. The chain carries TRBV2 and TRBJ2-7; D is unresolved. Germline V lookup: CDR1 SNHLY, CDR2 FYNNEI. Deletions cut 6 bases from V and 0 bases from J, with 9 bases between. The CDR3 is 13 residues long.

The V call is TRBV9, the J call TRBJ2-1, with 8 bases fitting TRBD2. The CDR3 is 16 residues long. V shed 1 base and J 3 bases; nucleotides not matched to a gene: 6. CDR1 and CDR2 (germline): SGDLS, YYNGEE. Written as DNA, the CDR3 is TGTGCCAGCAGCGTAAGCGGGAGCCAATACTACAATGAGCAGTTCTTC. It translates to CASSVSGSQYYNEQFF.

The rearrangement joins TRBV28 to TRBJ1-4; D ambiguous. From germline, CDR1 is MDHEN and CDR2 SYDVKM. This CDR3 is built from 16 residues. Trimming removed 2 bases at V and 7 bases at J, with 17 bases between. This CDR3 reads CASSLGFTRATEKLFF. The DNA of the CDR3 is TGTGCCAGCAGTTTAGGTTTCACACGGGCTACTGAAAAACTGTTTTTT.

This clone came up once. CDR3 sequence: CASSPPAGRLQGQYF. The DNA of the CDR3 is TGTGCCAGCAGCCCACCCGCAGGTAGACTACAAGGGCAGTACTTC. The gene calls are TRBV6-5 and TRBJ2-7, with a possible D match to TRBD2 (5 bases). CDR1 is MNHEY and CDR2 is SVGAGI in the germline V gene. This CDR3 is 15 amino acids long. Trimming cost V 6 bases and J 9 bases, with 24 bases left between them.

This clone was seen a single time. V is TRBV28 and J is TRBJ2-3; D uncertain. CDR1 and CDR2 (germline): MDHEN, SYDVKM. CDR3 length: 12 residues. The germline V and J ends were trimmed by 8 bases and 7 bases, with 13 bases remaining between them. The CDR3 region has the DNA TGTGCCAGCTCCCGTCCGGCGCATACGCAGTATTTT. Residues: CASSRPAHTQYF. The variable domain in full, with the rest retrieved from reference TRBV28 and TRBJ2-3, is DVKVTQSSRYLVKRTGEKVFLECVQDMDHENMFWYRQDPGLGLRLIYFSYDVKMKEKGDIPEGYSVSREKKERFSLILESASTNQTSMYLCASSRPAHTQYFGPGTRLTVL.

The chain couples TRBV5-1 to TRBJ2-1, with D maybe TRBD1 (6 bases). The CDR3 is 13 amino acids. Germline CDR1 is SGHRS and CDR2 is YFSETQ. V was clipped by 4 bases and J by 10 bases, with 15 bases between them. The CDR3 loop reads CASSTQTGPEQFF. CDR3 sequence (DNA): TGCGCCAGCAGCACCCAGACAGGTCCGGAGCAGTTCTTC.

The rearrangement joins TRBV28 to TRBJ2-7, with D possibly TRBD2 on 6 matching bases. The CDR3 spans 15 residues. Germline-derived CDR1 and CDR2 are MDHEN and SYDVKM. V shed 5 bases and J shed 0 bases, with 14 bases lying between them. CDR3 residues: CASSAPGGSSYEQYF. The DNA for the CDR3 is TGTGCCAGCAGTGCCCCCGGGGGAAGCTCCTACGAGCAGTACTTC.

The chain employs TRBV6-6 and TRBJ2-1; 8 nucleotides match TRBD2. With 7 bases clipped from V and 1 base from J, the junction kept 9 bases outside the gene matches. Germline CDR1 reads MNHNY; CDR2 reads SVGAGI (reference sequence). The CDR3 has 16 amino acids. CDR3 nucleotides: TGTGCCAGCATCAGAAGTCGGGAGGGGTCCTACAATGAGCAGTTCTTC. Amino acid sequence: CASIRSREGSYNEQFF.

The chain links TRBV21-1 to TRBJ2-3; TRBD2 was called by the table and not checked on the DNA. TRBV21-1 is tagged as a pseudogene. CDR3 length equals 16 residues. In nucleotides, the CDR3 is TGTGCCAGCAGCCTCCTAGCGGGGACGAGCACAGATACGCAGTATTTT. Its protein product is CASSLLAGTSTDTQYF.

Only one count was recorded for this clone. The rearrangement uses TRBV28 and TRBJ2-4, with 12 bases matching TRBD2. J lost 11 bases, V lost 3 bases, and 23 bases had no gene match. Per the germline V gene, CDR1 is MDHEN and CDR2 is SYDVKM. The CDR3 has 20 residues. CDR3 in amino acids: CASSFGLGLTSGRTYLVQYF. The CDR3, as DNA: TGTGCCAGCAGTTTTGGTCTAGGGTTGACTAGCGGGAGAACCTATTTAGTTCAGTACTTC.

V and J are TRBV7-2 and TRBJ2-5, with D tentatively TRBD1 (5 bases). Per germline, CDR1 SGHTA and CDR2 FQGNSA. The ends were cut back, 1 base at V and 2 bases at J, with 14 bases in the middle. The CDR3 has 16 residues. The CDR3 is CASSLGGPTDQETQYF. Written as DNA, the CDR3 is TGTGCCAGCAGCTTAGGTGGCCCGACAGATCAAGAGACCCAGTACTTC.

Only one count was recorded for this clone. V usage is TRBV7-3 and J usage is TRBJ2-2; D is perhaps TRBD1 (6 bases). Trimming shortened V by 5 bases and J by 1 base, and 14 bases separated the two germline ends. Germline V gene data show CDR1 as SGHTA and CDR2 as FQGTGA. The CDR3 totals 16 residues. In DNA, the CDR3 is TGTGCCAGCAGCCTGGACGGCAGGGGGAACACCGGGGAGCTGTTTTTT. Translating it yields CASSLDGRGNTGELFF.